These 4 T cell receptor beta chains were sequenced from one sample in a study of blood T cell repertoires in COVID-19 (dated by TCRdb to about 2020). The method was the immunoSEQ multiplex PCR assay. TCRdb took this table from immuneACCESS and kept in-frame rearrangements with V and J called. Such tables lack part of the clones; where checked against another copy, unresolved V genes explain under half of the gap, and the rest is unexplained. In this sample the table shows fewer than 110,000 clones, 80% to 90% of which occur a single time. 4.5% to 5% of the sample is held by the ten biggest clonotypes. The sample taken for sequencing was peripheral blood. These receptors all come from a middle-aged man with active or convalescent COVID-19.

The chain is built from TRBV6-2 or TRBV6-3 and TRBJ2-5; possible D gene TRBD1, 5 bases. Germline-derived CDR1 and CDR2 are MNHEY and SVGEGT. This CDR3 has 12 amino acids. V was cut by 5 bases and J by 7 bases, with 11 bases left in between. The CDR3 nucleotides are TGTGCCAGCAGTGGGTTAAGGGGGACCCAGTACTTC. Translation: CASSGLRGTQYF.

The CDR3 sequence: CASRSARDRDGYTF. CDR3 sequence (DNA): TGTGCCAGCAGATCAGCCCGGGACAGAGATGGCTACACCTTC. The chain employs TRBV6-5 and TRBJ1-2, with TRBD1 matching 7 bases. The V segment lost 6 bases and the J segment 6 bases; nucleotides outside the gene matches: 10. The CDR3 extends over 14 amino acids. Germline values: CDR1 MNHEY, CDR2 SVGAGI.

This clone was recorded only once. The chain uses TRBV5-1 and TRBJ1-1; D is ambiguous. The CDR3 is made up of 13 amino acids. The germline CDR1 and CDR2 sequences are SGHRS and YFSETQ. V was clipped by 0 bases and J by 4 bases, with 7 bases between them. CDR3 residues: CASSLGGGTEAFF. In DNA form, the CDR3 reads TGCGCCAGCAGCTTGGGGGGAGGCACTGAAGCTTTCTTT.

This rearrangement joins TRBV15 to TRBJ2-1; D unclear. Germline V CDR1 and CDR2: LNHNV, YYDKDF (reference sequence). V lost 2 bases and J 9 bases, leaving 11 bases between the germline ends. The CDR3 runs 13 residues. CDR3 DNA sequence: TGTGCCACCAGCAGAACGCCCTTTAGTGAGCAGTTCTTC. It codes for CATSRTPFSEQFF.